Reported below is one TCR beta chain. Its cognate antigen has yet to be identified. Per-base qualities were not stored, and no clone one base away is much larger. The sample originates from a study of immune heterogeneity within non-small cell lung tumors (dated by TCRdb to between 2017 and 2018). For the wider study: By histology, the tumors included roughly 9 non-squamous carcinomas, a few squamous cell carcinomas and 1 tumor not otherwise specified. TCR repertoires were analyzed from some 60 tumor loci of fewer than 19 patients, whereas transcriptome data were available for only approximately 47 loci from approximately twelve patients. To examine intratumoral immune heterogeneity, the study used whole-exome sequencing, RNA-seq and TCR beta repertoire sequencing on multiple spatially distinct regions of each NSCLC tumor. Neoantigen binding to each patient's HLA alleles was predicted with netMHCpan-3.0 for mutant peptides of 8 to 11 amino acids. The paper as a whole reports these results and caveats: Identical dominant CDR3B clonotypes recurred across loci within a patient, yet different tumor locations also harbored unique high-frequency clones. Local tumor mutational burden and local T-cell repertoire clonality had a statistically significant but moderate positive correlation (R about 0.36). Individual patients mostly had different high-frequency TCR beta clonotypes.

Via the germline V gene, CDR1 is SGHRS and CDR2 YFSETQ. The CDR3 runs 14 residues from the cysteine to the phenylalanine. Left in the record is the CDR3 DNA by itself, 42 bases read in frame from the first base. V is pared back by 0 bases and J by 1 base, with 7 bases lying between the germline termini. The TCR beta CDR3 region was amplified with a multiplex PCR system whose first round ran for 9 to 10 cycles using 32 V-gene forward primers and 13 J-gene reverse primers. A QIAGEN Multiplex PCR Kit was used for first-round PCR, and the primer sequences were filed in Chinese patent CN105087789A. Illumina universal primers were attached in a second round of PCR run with the Phusion High-Fidelity PCR Kit. Paired-end sequencing of TCR libraries was carried out on the Illumina HiSeq X Ten platform at a read length of 151 bp. The authors' analysis ran thus. Reads lacking multiplex PCR primers were removed with Cutadapt, read pairs were merged with PEAR, and CDR3 regions were called with MiXCR default settings. Repertoire diversity was assessed by Shannon entropy, and clonality was calculated as one minus the Shannon entropy divided by the ln of the count of productive unique sequences. A clonotype counted as a dominant or high-frequency T-cell clone when its frequency was 0.5% or higher. Clones were called with MiXCR by TCRdb after fastp trimmed the public reads at Q25, and only in-frame beta chains were retained. Rows are unified per CDR3 protein, each entry keeping the most common DNA and genes. What appears here as the V and J calls and clone size reflects TCRdb's work, not the paper's. The sample data list approximately 3,000 distinct CDR3 sequences, and 40% to 55% of these were observed just once. Approximately 46% of the sample rests with the top ten.

Genomic DNA was extracted from bulk tumor tissue and used as the TCR template, and roughly 590 ng gDNA was amplified per sample. During surgery, several biopsies were collected from each primary tumor and placed as far from one another as possible within the tumor mass. The study cohort was described as untreated, and patients were newly diagnosed NSCLC cases undergoing curative surgery. Donors were fewer than 18 newly diagnosed non-small cell lung cancer patients undergoing surgery with curative intent. A couple of independent pathologists reviewed the resected tumor masses. Only high-quality DNA and RNA samples were carried forward to sequencing.

The sequencing input was lung tumor tissue. This TCR was sampled from a man aged 55 to 70 with non-small cell lung cancer. The sequence joins TRBV5-1 to TRBJ1-2; the D gene identity is not certain. The DNA is TGCGCCAGCAGCTTGGACGTCTATAACTATGGCTACACCTTC. Translation gives CASSLDVYNYGYTF. Full variable domain (CDR3 extended with the reference TRBV5-1 and TRBJ1-2 proteins): KAGVTQTPRYLIKTRGQQVTLSCSPISGHRSVSWYQQTPGQGLQFLFEYFSETQRNKGNFPGRFSGRQFSNSRSEMNVSTLELGDSALYLCASSLDVYNYGYTFGSGTRLTVV.